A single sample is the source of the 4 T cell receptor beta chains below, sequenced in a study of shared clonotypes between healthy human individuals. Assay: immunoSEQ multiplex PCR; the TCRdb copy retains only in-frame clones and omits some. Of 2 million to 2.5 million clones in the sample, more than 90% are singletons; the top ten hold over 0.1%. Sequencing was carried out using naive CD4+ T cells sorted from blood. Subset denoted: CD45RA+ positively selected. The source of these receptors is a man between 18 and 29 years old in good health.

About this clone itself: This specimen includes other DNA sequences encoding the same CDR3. CDR3 sequence reads: CASSDSGGGEKLFF. CDR3 coding DNA: TGTGCCAGCAGTGACAGCGGTGGGGGTGAAAAACTGTTTTTT. The genes are TRBV2 and TRBJ1-4; D possibly corresponds to TRBD1 (5 bases). The CDR3 consists of 14 residues. The germline V and J ends were trimmed by 3 bases and 7 bases, with 12 bases remaining between them. The V gene's germline CDR1 is SNHLY and CDR2 FYNNEI.

In nucleotides, the CDR3 is TGTGCCAGCAGCCGAATAGGGGGGGCGCGACAGCCCCAGCATTTT. It yields the protein CASSRIGGARQPQHF. V usage is TRBV6-1 and J usage is TRBJ1-5, with D tentatively TRBD1 (6 bases). V was shortened by 6 bases and J by 7 bases, with 19 bases between the two germline ends. The CDR3 spans 15 residues. Germline assignment: CDR1 MNHNS and CDR2 SASEGT.

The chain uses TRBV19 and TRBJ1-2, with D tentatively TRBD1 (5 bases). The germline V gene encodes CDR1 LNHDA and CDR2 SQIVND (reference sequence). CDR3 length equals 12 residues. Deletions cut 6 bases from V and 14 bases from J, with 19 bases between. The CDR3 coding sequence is TGTGCCAGTAGGAGTCCAGGGTGGACTTCTACCTTC. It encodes CASRSPGWTSTF.

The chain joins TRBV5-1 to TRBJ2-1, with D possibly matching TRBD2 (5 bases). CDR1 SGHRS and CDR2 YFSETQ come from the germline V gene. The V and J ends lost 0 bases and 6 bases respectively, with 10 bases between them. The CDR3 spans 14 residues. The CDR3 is CASSLDGLSNEQFF. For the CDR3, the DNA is TGCGCCAGCAGCTTGGATGGACTCAGCAATGAGCAGTTCTTC.